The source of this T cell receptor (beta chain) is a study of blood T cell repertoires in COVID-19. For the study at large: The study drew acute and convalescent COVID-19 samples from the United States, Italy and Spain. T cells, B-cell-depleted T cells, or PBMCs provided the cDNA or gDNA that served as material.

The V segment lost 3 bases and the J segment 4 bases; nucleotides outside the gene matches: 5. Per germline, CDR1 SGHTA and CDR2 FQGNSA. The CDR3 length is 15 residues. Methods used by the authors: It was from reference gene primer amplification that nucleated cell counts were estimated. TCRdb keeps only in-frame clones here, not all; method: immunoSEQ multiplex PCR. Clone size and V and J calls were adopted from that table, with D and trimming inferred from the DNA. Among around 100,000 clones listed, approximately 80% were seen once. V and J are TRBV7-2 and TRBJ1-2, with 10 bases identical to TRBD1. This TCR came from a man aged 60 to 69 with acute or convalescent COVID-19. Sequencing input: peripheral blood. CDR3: CASSLGQGISYGYTF. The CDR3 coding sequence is TGTGCCAGCAGCTTGGGACAGGGGATTAGCTATGGCTACACCTTC.